This T cell receptor beta chain emerged from a study of response to subunit inactivated influenza vaccine. Study-wide findings and caveats: It was suggested by the authors that few new T cells are recruited by each seasonal influenza vaccination.

TCRdb re-derived calls from the RT-PCR reads in MiXCR, one entry per CDR3 protein. The profile covers fewer than 700,000 distinct CDR3 sequences, with over 10% appearing a single time and about an eighth taken by the ten largest. Details on this clonotype: The antigen is unknown.

This specimen consisted of PBMCs from blood, obtained roughly 46 days after vaccination. The sequence was obtained from a middle-aged man who received an inactivated influenza vaccine.

Written as DNA, the CDR3 is TGCGCCAGCAGCCCATCCACAGCTTGGGATGAGCAGTTCTTC. The encoded protein is CASSPSTAWDEQFF. The chain joins TRBV5-1 to TRBJ2-1; D unclear. V lost 4 bases to trimming and J lost 8 bases, with 16 bases between them. CDR3 length: 14 residues. Per germline, CDR1 SGHRS and CDR2 YFSETQ.